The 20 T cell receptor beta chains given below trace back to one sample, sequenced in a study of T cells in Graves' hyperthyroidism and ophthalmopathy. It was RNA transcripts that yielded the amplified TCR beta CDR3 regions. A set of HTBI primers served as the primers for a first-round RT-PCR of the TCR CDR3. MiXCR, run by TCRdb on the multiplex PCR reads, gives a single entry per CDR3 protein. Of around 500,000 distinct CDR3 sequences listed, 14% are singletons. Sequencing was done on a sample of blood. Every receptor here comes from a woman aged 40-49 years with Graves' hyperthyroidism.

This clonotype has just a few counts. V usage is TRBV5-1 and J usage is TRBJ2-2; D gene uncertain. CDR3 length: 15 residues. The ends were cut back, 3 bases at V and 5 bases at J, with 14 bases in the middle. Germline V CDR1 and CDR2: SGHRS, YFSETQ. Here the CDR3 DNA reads TGCGCCAGCAGCTCAGAGGCCGAACGAACCGGGGAGCTGTTTTTT. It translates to CASSSEAERTGELFF.

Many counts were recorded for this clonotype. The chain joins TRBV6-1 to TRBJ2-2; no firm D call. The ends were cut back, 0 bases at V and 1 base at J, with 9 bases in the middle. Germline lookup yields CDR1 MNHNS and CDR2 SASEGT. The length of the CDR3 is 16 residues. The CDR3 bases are TGTGCCAGCAGTGAAGCATCGGCAGGGAACACCGGGGAGCTGTTTTTT. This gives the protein CASSEASAGNTGELFF.

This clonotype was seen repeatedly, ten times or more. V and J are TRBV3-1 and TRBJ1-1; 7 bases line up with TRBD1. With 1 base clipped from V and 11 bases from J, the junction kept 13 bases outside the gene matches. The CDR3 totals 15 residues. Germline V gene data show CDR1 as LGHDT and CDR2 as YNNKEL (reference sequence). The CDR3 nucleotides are TGTGCCAGCAGCCAAGCTATTACAGGGGCTTGGAGGGCTTTCTTT. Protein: CASSQAITGAWRAFF.

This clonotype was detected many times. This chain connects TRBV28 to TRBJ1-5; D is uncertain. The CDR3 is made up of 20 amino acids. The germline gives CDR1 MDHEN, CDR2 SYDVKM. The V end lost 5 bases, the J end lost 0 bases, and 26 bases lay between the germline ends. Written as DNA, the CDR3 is TGTGCCAGCAGTACCTGGAGGATTCGCGCGACCCAATATAGCAATCAGCCCCAGCATTTT. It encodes CASSTWRIRATQYSNQPQHF.

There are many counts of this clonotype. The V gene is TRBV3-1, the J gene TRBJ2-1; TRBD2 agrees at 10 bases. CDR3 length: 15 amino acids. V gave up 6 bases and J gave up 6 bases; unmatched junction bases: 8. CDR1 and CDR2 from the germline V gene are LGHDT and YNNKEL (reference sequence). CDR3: CASRDTGLAFNEQFF. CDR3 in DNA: TGTGCCAGCAGGGACACGGGACTAGCGTTCAATGAGCAGTTCTTC.

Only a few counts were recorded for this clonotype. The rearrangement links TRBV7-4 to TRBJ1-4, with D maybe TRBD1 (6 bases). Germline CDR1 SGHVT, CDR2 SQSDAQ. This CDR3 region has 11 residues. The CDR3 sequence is CPGAGDEKLFF. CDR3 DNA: TGTCCGGGGGCAGGGGATGAAAAACTGTTTTTT.

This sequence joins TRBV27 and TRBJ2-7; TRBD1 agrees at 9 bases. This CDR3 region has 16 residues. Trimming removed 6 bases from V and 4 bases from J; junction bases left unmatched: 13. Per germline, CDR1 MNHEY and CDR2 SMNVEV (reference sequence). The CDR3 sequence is CASRGTAGTGFYEQYF. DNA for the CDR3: TGTGCCAGCAGGGGGACCGCCGGGACAGGGTTTTACGAGCAGTACTTC.

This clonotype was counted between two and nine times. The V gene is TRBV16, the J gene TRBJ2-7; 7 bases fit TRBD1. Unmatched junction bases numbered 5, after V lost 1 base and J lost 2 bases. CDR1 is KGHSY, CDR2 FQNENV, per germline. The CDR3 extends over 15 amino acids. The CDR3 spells CASSQYRDSTYEQYF. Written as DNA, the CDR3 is TGTGCCAGCAGCCAATACCGGGACAGCACCTACGAGCAGTACTTC.

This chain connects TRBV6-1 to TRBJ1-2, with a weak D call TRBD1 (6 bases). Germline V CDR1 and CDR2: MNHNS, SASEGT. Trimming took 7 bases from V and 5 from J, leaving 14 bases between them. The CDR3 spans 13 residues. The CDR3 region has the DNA TGTGCCAGCACGCCTAGGACAGTTTATGGCTACACCTTC. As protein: CASTPRTVYGYTF.

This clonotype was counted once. The CDR3, as DNA: TGCGCCAGCAGCCCCCTGGACTTTTCTAGCGGGAGGGCCTACTCCTACAATGAGCAGTTCTTC. This encodes CASSPLDFSSGRAYSYNEQFF. The V call is TRBV5-1, the J call TRBJ2-1, with 12 bases fitting TRBD2. Per germline, CDR1 SGHRS and CDR2 YFSETQ. This CDR3 region has 21 residues. V shed 4 bases and J 0 bases; nucleotides not matched to a gene: 17.

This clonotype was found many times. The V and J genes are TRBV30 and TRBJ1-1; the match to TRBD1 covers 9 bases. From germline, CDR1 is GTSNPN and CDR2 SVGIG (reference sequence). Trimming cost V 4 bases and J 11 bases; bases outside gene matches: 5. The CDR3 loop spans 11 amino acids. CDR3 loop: CAWTGTGWAFF. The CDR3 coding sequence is TGTGCCTGGACCGGGACAGGGTGGGCTTTCTTT.

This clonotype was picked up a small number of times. CDR3 in DNA: TGTGCCAGCAGCGCCATACCGGGACAGCTAAGGACTGAAGCTTTCTTT. This encodes CASSAIPGQLRTEAFF. The chain uses TRBV9 and TRBJ1-1, with TRBD1 identical over 7 bases. Germline CDR1 reads SGDLS; CDR2 reads YYNGEE. The CDR3 has 16 amino acids. V lost 3 bases, J lost 5 bases, and 13 bases stayed unmatched.

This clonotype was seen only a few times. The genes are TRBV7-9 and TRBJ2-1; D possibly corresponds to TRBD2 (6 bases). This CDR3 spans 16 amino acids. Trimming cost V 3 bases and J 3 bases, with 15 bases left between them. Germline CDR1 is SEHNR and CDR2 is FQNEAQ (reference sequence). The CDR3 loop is CASSFSAGPYYNEQFF. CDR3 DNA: TGTGCCAGCAGCTTTTCGGCGGGGCCCTACTACAATGAGCAGTTCTTC.

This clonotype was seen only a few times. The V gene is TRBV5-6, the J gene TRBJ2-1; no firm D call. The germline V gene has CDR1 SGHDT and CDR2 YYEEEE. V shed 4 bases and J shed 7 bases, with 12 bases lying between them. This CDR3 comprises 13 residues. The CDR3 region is CASSRILMNEQFF. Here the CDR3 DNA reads TGTGCCAGCAGCCGGATTTTGATGAATGAGCAGTTCTTC.

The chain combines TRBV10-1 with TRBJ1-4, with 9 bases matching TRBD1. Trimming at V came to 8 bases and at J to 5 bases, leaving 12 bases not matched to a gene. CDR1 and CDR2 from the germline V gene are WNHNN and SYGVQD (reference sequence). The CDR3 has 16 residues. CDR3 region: CASVPWTGDQNEKLFF. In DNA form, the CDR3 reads TGCGCCAGCGTCCCCTGGACAGGGGACCAAAATGAAAAACTGTTTTTT.

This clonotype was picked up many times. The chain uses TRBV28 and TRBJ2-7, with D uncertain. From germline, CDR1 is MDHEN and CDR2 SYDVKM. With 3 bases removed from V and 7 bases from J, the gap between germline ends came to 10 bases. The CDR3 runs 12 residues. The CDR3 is CASSLPEREQYF. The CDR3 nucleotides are TGTGCCAGCAGTTTGCCGGAGAGGGAGCAGTACTTC.

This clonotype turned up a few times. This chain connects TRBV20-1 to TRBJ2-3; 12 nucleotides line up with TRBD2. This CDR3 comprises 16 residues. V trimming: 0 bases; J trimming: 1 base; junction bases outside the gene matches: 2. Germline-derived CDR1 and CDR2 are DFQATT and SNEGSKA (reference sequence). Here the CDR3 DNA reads TGCAGTGCTAGAGAGACTAGCGGGAGACGCACAGATACGCAGTATTTT. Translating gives CSARETSGRRTDTQYF.

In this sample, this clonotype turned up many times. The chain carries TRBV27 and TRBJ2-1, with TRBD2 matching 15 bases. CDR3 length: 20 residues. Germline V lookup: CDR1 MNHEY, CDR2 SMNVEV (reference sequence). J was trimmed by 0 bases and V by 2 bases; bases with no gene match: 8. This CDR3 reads CASSLLAEGLAGGSYNEQFF. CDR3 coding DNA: TGTGCCAGCAGTTTACTCGCCGAGGGACTAGCGGGAGGCTCCTACAATGAGCAGTTCTTC.

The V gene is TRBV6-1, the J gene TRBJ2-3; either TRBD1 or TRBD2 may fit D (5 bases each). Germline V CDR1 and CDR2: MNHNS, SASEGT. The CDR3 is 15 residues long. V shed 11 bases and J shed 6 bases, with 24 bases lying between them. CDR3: CAGSGLTLSSDTQYF. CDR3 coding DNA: TGTGCCGGCTCGGGGCTAACCTTATCCTCGGATACGCAGTATTTT.

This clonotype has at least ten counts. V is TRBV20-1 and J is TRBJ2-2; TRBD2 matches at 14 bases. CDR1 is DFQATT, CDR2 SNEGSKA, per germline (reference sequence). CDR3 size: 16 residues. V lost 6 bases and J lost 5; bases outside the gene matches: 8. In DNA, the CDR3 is TGCAGTGCCGGGACTAGCGGGAGAGGCGGGACCGGGGAGCTGTTTTTT. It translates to CSAGTSGRGGTGELFF.